The 20 T cell receptor beta chains in this list originate from one sample, sequenced in a study. In TCRdb, the 5' RACE reads were re-called with MiXCR into one record per CDR3 protein. The profile shows some 37,000 distinct CDR3 sequences, about 19% of them singletons. Sequenced input: naive CD4+ T cells sorted from a lymph node. Subset specified: naive CD4+ T cells, CD4+CD45RA+CD25-. The receptors originated from a female donor with breast cancer.

At least ten counts were recorded for this clonotype. The chain employs TRBV7-9 and TRBJ1-2, with TRBD1 matching 7 bases. From germline, CDR1 is SEHNR and CDR2 FQNEAQ (reference sequence). V shed 2 bases, J shed 5 bases, and the junction held 8 bases outside the gene matches. The CDR3 runs 15 residues. The CDR3 sequence: CASSLTDRASYGYTF. The CDR3 nucleotides read TGTGCCAGCAGCTTAACCGACAGGGCCTCGTATGGCTACACCTTC.

This clonotype was seen a few times. V and J are TRBV7-2 and TRBJ2-7; D is undetermined. The CDR3 is made up of 13 amino acids. Germline-derived CDR1 and CDR2 are SGHTA and FQGNSA. V lost 1 base and J lost 3, with 7 bases in between. CDR3 amino acids: CASSLGQRYEQYF. The CDR3 nucleotides are TGTGCCAGCAGCTTAGGCCAGCGCTACGAGCAGTACTTC.

The chain couples TRBV5-1 to TRBJ1-2, with D perhaps TRBD1 (6 bases). The CDR3 contains 14 residues. Trimming removed 2 bases from V and 3 bases from J, with 11 bases in between. In germline, CDR1 is SGHRS, CDR2 YFSETQ. In DNA form, the CDR3 reads TGCGCCAGCAGCTTACAGGGTGGGGACTATGGCTACACCTTC. It translates to CASSLQGGDYGYTF.

A note on this clonotype: This may be a read error: a much more frequent sequence differs by one nucleotide. The chain links TRBV20-1 to TRBJ1-5; D unclear. This CDR3 has 14 residues. Germline V gives CDR1 DFQATT, CDR2 SNEGSKA (reference sequence). V was cut by 3 bases and J by 1 base, with 10 bases left in between. This chain's CDR3 is CSASAGRSNQPQHF. The CDR3 DNA reads TGCAGTGCTAGCGCGGGCCGGAGCAATCAGCCCCAGCATTTT.

As for this clonotype: A much larger clone differs from this one at a single base, so this may be a read error. Given the absence of the conserved phenylalanine or tryptophan at the CDR3 end, a read error is likely. V and J are TRBV12-3 or TRBV12-4 and TRBJ1-2, with D unresolved. With 1 base removed from V and 2 bases from J, the gap between germline ends came to 5 bases. The CDR3 runs 13 residues. CDR3 loop: CASSLEGNYGYTS. In nucleotides, the CDR3 is TGTGCCAGCAGTTTAGAAGGGAACTATGGCTACACCTCC.

This clonotype appeared a few times. The chain employs TRBV2 and TRBJ1-1, with unresolved D. The germline V gene encodes CDR1 SNHLY and CDR2 FYNNEI. Trimming pared 2 bases from V and 0 bases from J, leaving 7 bases between. This CDR3 is 14 amino acids long. CDR3 residues: CASSESGMNTEAFF. In nucleotides, the CDR3 is TGTGCCAGCAGTGAAAGCGGAATGAACACTGAAGCTTTCTTT.

This clonotype was counted at least ten times. The genes are TRBV7-2 and TRBJ1-1; D perhaps matches TRBD1 (5 bases). V was shortened by 4 bases and J by 1 base, with 10 bases between the two germline ends. Germline values: CDR1 SGHTA, CDR2 FQGNSA. This CDR3 region has 14 residues. The CDR3 DNA is TGTGCCAGCAGCTCGGATGGGGGGAACACTGAAGCTTTCTTT. It encodes CASSSDGGNTEAFF. The complete variable domain, with remaining parts taken from reference TRBV7-2 and TRBJ1-1, reads GAGVSQSPSNKVTEKGKDVELRCDPISGHTALYWYRQSLGQGLEFLIYFQGNSAPDKSGLPSDRFSAERTGGSVSTLTIQRTQQEDSAVYLCASSSDGGNTEAFFGQGTRLTVV.

J is TRBJ1-4 and V is TRBV7-9, with D unclear. The CDR3 has 14 amino acids. From germline, CDR1 is SEHNR and CDR2 FQNEAQ (reference sequence). Trimming left V 5 bases short and J 10 bases short, with 17 bases between. In nucleotides, the CDR3 is TGTGCCAGCAGCCTTCGGGCAGGTTTGGGAAAACTGTTTTTT. It specifies CASSLRAGLGKLFF. Filled out from reference TRBV7-9 and TRBJ1-4, the complete variable domain reads DTGVSQNPRHKITKRGQNVTFRCDPISEHNRLYWYRQTLGQGPEFLTYFQNEAQLEKSRLLSDRFSAERPKGSFSTLEIQRTEQGDSAMYLCASSLRAGLGKLFFGSGTQLSVL.

This clonotype was seen a few times. V gene TRBV14 combines with J gene TRBJ2-3; a possible D gene is TRBD1 (5 bases). Germline V gives CDR1 SGHDN, CDR2 FVKESK. CDR3 length: 13 residues. Between the trimmed V and J ends, which lost 5 bases and 4 bases, there was a span of 10 bases. CDR3 residues: CASSYLGPDTQYF. The DNA for the CDR3 is TGTGCCAGCAGCTACCTGGGGCCAGATACGCAGTATTTT.

The chain has TRBV7-3 and TRBJ1-6; the D is unclear. CDR1 SGHTA and CDR2 FQGTGA come from the germline V gene. V was cut by 7 bases and J by 8 bases, with 15 bases left in between. The CDR3 extends over 14 amino acids. CDR3 in amino acids: CASNHGSDHSPLHF. The CDR3 nucleotides read TGTGCCAGCAATCATGGGTCCGACCATTCACCCCTCCACTTT.

Only a few counts were recorded for this clonotype. V and J are TRBV7-3 and TRBJ1-1; D possibly corresponds to TRBD1 (6 bases). The CDR3 consists of 15 residues. Deletions cut 5 bases from V and 4 bases from J, with 17 bases between. The germline CDR1 and CDR2 sequences are SGHTA and FQGTGA. CDR3 sequence reads: CASSPSGRGGTEAFF. CDR3 in DNA: TGTGCCAGCAGCCCCAGTGGGAGGGGGGGCACTGAAGCTTTCTTT.

This clonotype was detected ten times or more. The chain joins TRBV12-3 or TRBV12-4 to TRBJ2-3; D gene uncertain. V was shortened by 5 bases and J by 7 bases, with 19 bases between the two germline ends. This CDR3 spans 15 amino acids. For the CDR3, the DNA is TGTGCCAGCAGTCTCACCGGGCCCAGCGCTCATACGCAGTATTTT. It codes for CASSLTGPSAHTQYF.

V usage is TRBV9 and J usage is TRBJ1-4, with a tentative D call TRBD1 (5 bases). Germline V CDR1 and CDR2: SGDLS, YYNGEE. Trimming took 3 bases from V and 8 from J, leaving 17 bases between them. CDR3 length: 15 residues. CDR3 bases: TGTGCCAGCAGCGCCCGAAGGGACCCCTCCGAAAAACTGTTTTTT. This encodes CASSARRDPSEKLFF. Combining the CDR3 with reference TRBV9 and TRBJ1-4 gives the whole variable domain DSGVTQTPKHLITATGQRVTLRCSPRSGDLSVYWYQQSLDQGLQFLIQYYNGEERAKGNILERFSAQQFPDLHSELNLSSLELGDSALYFCASSARRDPSEKLFFGSGTQLSVL.

The chain carries TRBV3-1 and TRBJ2-7; D gene unclear. Germline V gives CDR1 LGHDT, CDR2 YNNKEL (reference sequence). The V and J ends lost 1 base and 0 bases respectively, with 10 bases between them. The CDR3 contains 15 residues. CDR3 bases: TGTGCCAGCAGCCAAGTCTTTGCTGGCTCCTACGAGCAGTACTTC. Translating gives CASSQVFAGSYEQYF.

This clonotype was found a few times. The chain carries TRBV5-1 and TRBJ1-2; perhaps TRBD1 as D (5 bases). Trimming removed 4 bases from V and 4 bases from J, with 14 bases in between. The CDR3 runs to 14 residues. Germline loops: CDR1 SGHRS, CDR2 YFSETQ. The CDR3 sequence: CASSEEGLGYGYTF. The CDR3 bases are TGCGCCAGCAGCGAGGAGGGGTTAGGCTATGGCTACACCTTC. The whole variable domain, filled in from reference TRBV5-1 and TRBJ1-2, reads KAGVTQTPRYLIKTRGQQVTLSCSPISGHRSVSWYQQTPGQGLQFLFEYFSETQRNKGNFPGRFSGRQFSNSRSEMNVSTLELGDSALYLCASSEEGLGYGYTFGSGTRLTVV.

This clonotype came up many times. The chain links TRBV6-1 to TRBJ2-1; D is tentatively TRBD1 or TRBD2 (5 bases each). The CDR3 has 18 amino acids. CDR1 is MNHNS and CDR2 is SASEGT in the germline V gene. V lost 6 bases and J lost 8, with 29 bases in between. CDR3 residues: CASRPFSRTLGVVDEQFF. DNA for the CDR3: TGTGCCAGCAGGCCGTTTAGCCGAACGTTGGGGGTTGTCGATGAGCAGTTCTTC.

This clonotype was counted a few times. The V gene is TRBV5-1, the J gene TRBJ1-1, with D unresolved. Germline V gene data show CDR1 as SGHRS and CDR2 as YFSETQ. With 3 bases removed from V and 0 bases from J, the gap between germline ends came to 9 bases. The CDR3 is 14 amino acids. The CDR3 is CASSSFTLNTEAFF. In nucleotides, the CDR3 is TGCGCCAGCAGCTCCTTCACCCTGAACACTGAAGCTTTCTTT.

The chain is built from TRBV20-1 and TRBJ1-1; perhaps TRBD1 as D (6 bases). V was pared by 6 bases and J by 11 bases, with 16 bases between. Looked up from germline, CDR1 is DFQATT and CDR2 is SNEGSKA (reference sequence). This CDR3 is built from 11 residues. The CDR3 loop is CSAAHRDAAFF. The CDR3 DNA follows: TGCAGTGCCGCCCACAGGGACGCGGCTTTCTTT.

The table lists this clonotype with many counts. The chain employs TRBV7-6 and TRBJ1-3, with D unclear. This CDR3 is 13 amino acids long. Between the trimmed V and J ends, which lost 4 bases and 8 bases, there was a span of 12 bases. Germline assignment: CDR1 SGHVS and CDR2 FNYEAQ. CDR3 in amino acids: CASSSRASDTIYF. The DNA of the CDR3 is TGTGCCAGCAGCTCTCGGGCCAGTGACACCATATATTTT.

A few counts support this clonotype. A much larger clone differs by one base, so this may be a read error. The rearrangement links TRBV29-1 to TRBJ2-7; 8 bases match TRBD2. Germline CDR1 is SQVTM and CDR2 is ANQGSEA. V gave up 7 bases and J gave up 9 bases; unmatched junction bases: 8. This CDR3 region has 11 residues. CDR3 DNA: TGCAGCGCTTTCACCGGGAGGGGGCAGTACTTC. Its translation is CSAFTGRGQYF.